This T cell receptor (delta chain) was profiled in a study of gamma-delta T cells after stem cell transplantation. V trimming: 7 bases; J trimming: 6 bases; junction bases outside the gene matches: 16. The CDR3 is made up of 17 amino acids. The V gene's germline CDR1 is GEAIGNYY and CDR2 EKD. TCRdb re-called clones from the RT-PCR reads using CATT. Here the sample spans about 2,300 delta-chain clones, about 2.7% being singletons. This clone showed up just a few times. A far larger clone is just one base off, so this is likely a read error. The same CDR3 also results from other DNA sequences found in this sample.

The sequenced material came from gamma-delta T cells. The V gene is TRDV2, the J gene TRDJ2; 10 nucleotides match TRDD3. The TCR sequence derives from a human donor. It is not recorded whose cells these are; they may come from a transplant donor. For the CDR3, the DNA is TGTGCCTGCGACCCCCTCCGGGGGGATACGAGGGCAGCACAACTCTTCTTT. It specifies CACDPLRGDTRAAQLFF.